What follows describes a single TCR beta chain. Its antigen remains unidentified. Sequencing was performed with immunoSEQ multiplex PCR; in TCRdb, only in-frame clones are kept and a portion is missing. The sample includes under 130,000 clones, 91% seen only once; the top ten take about 48%. The CDR3 loop spans 12 amino acids. The ends were cut back, 7 bases at V and 3 bases at J, with 10 bases in the middle. The sample originates from a study of T cell responses to AZD1222 COVID-19 vaccine. Whole-study results and caveats: Distributed over spike, vaccine-associated CD4 TCRs predominated at 160-218 and 743-854.

This TCR derives from an adult in good health. This specimen consisted of peripheral blood, obtained on day 0 of AZD1222 vaccination. The chain joins TRBV12-3 or TRBV12-4 to TRBJ2-7; tentatively, D is TRBD1 (7 bases). CDR3 protein: CASTQGGYEQYF. The CDR3 nucleotides are TGTGCCAGCACCCAGGGGGGCTACGAGCAGTACTTC.